A single sample is the source of the 24 T cell receptor beta chains below, sequenced in a study of breast tumors, draining lymph nodes, adjacent tissues. Using its own MiXCR run on the multiplex PCR reads, TCRdb lists one record per CDR3 protein. The sample consists of 20,000 to 30,000 distinct CDR3 sequences, approximately 20% of them appearing once. Sequencing used breast tumor tissue. The source is a female donor with breast cancer. Some clones in this sample may be carry-over from other donors' samples.

This clonotype was detected ten times or more. V is TRBV4-1 and J is TRBJ2-1; D possibly corresponds to TRBD1 (6 bases). CDR3 length equals 15 residues. V was clipped by 0 bases and J by 14 bases, with 20 bases between them. Germline CDR1 is MGHRA and CDR2 is YSYEKL. This CDR3 is CASSQEANPAYREFF. As DNA, the CDR3 is TGCGCCAGCAGCCAAGAGGCTAACCCCGCTTACAGGGAGTTCTTC.

This clonotype has at least ten counts. This rearrangement joins TRBV27 to TRBJ1-2, with D unclear. The CDR3 consists of 13 residues. V was shortened by 5 bases and J by 0 bases, with 7 bases between the two germline ends. Germline values: CDR1 MNHEY, CDR2 SMNVEV (reference sequence). In DNA, the CDR3 is TGTGCCAGCAGTAAAGGGTCTAACTATGGCTACACCTTC. This gives the protein CASSKGSNYGYTF.

This clonotype was seen repeatedly, ten times or more. The chain employs TRBV19 and TRBJ1-5; D call uncertain. The CDR3 spans 15 residues. Deletions cut 7 bases from V and 0 bases from J, with 13 bases between. Germline assignment: CDR1 LNHDA and CDR2 SQIVND (reference sequence). This chain's CDR3 is CASKGTVYSNQPQHF. CDR3 in DNA: TGTGCCAGTAAGGGAACAGTCTATAGCAATCAGCCCCAGCATTTT.

As to this clonotype: A much more abundant neighbour one base away suggests this may be a read error. Because the CDR3 is missing its conserved closing phenylalanine or tryptophan, this is likely a read error. This rearrangement joins TRBV27 to TRBJ2-1; D may correspond to TRBD1 or TRBD2 (5 bases each). The CDR3 totals 14 residues. V shed 5 bases and J shed 3 bases, with 11 bases lying between them. Germline-derived CDR1 and CDR2 are MNHEY and SMNVEV (reference sequence). CDR3 sequence: CASSRGRVYNEQFL. The CDR3 bases are TGTGCCAGCAGTAGGGGACGGGTCTACAATGAGCAGTTCCTC.

J is TRBJ2-5 and V is TRBV3-1, with D perhaps assigned TRBD1 or TRBD2 (5 bases each). Germline V lookup: CDR1 LGHDT, CDR2 YNNKEL (reference sequence). The CDR3 runs 11 residues. The germline V and J ends were trimmed by 3 bases and 12 bases, with 11 bases remaining between them. The CDR3 DNA reads as TGTGCCAGCAGCCATTCTCAGGGAGAGTACTTC. Protein product: CASSHSQGEYF.

This clonotype has a count of ten or more. V is TRBV7-8 and J is TRBJ1-3; D is unresolved. Germline CDR1 SGHVS, CDR2 FQNEAQ. The CDR3 sequence is 13 residues long. Trimming took off 11 bases at V and 0 bases at J, with 11 bases between the two ends. The CDR3 DNA reads as TGTGCCTCTGGGTGGAGCTCTGGAAACACCATATATTTT. Amino acids: CASGWSSGNTIYF.

By sample fraction, this clonotype is medium-sized. The chain has TRBV28 and TRBJ1-2; 8 positions agree with TRBD1. The V and J ends lost 2 bases and 4 bases, in that order; junction bases with no gene match: 6. Germline assignment: CDR1 MDHEN and CDR2 SYDVKM. CDR3 length equals 15 residues. Here the CDR3 reads CASSLPQGASYGYTF. CDR3 sequence (DNA): TGTGCCAGCAGTTTACCTCAGGGGGCTAGCTATGGCTACACCTTC.

This clonotype was counted many times. This rearrangement joins TRBV2 to TRBJ2-7; D is ambiguous. This CDR3 is built from 13 residues. Trimming left V 3 bases short and J 3 bases short, with 9 bases between. The germline V gene has CDR1 SNHLY and CDR2 FYNNEI. Written as DNA, the CDR3 is TGTGCCAGCAGTGAGGACGGTAACTACGAGCAGTACTTC. Amino acid sequence: CASSEDGNYEQYF.

This clonotype was recorded many times. J is TRBJ1-3 and V is TRBV6-6, with 7 nucleotides matching TRBD1. There are 15 residues in the CDR3. CDR1 is MNHNY and CDR2 is SVGAGI in the germline V gene (reference sequence). J lost 3 bases, V lost 3 bases, and 5 bases had no gene match. The CDR3 spells CASSYNRQGGNTIYF. CDR3 sequence (DNA): TGTGCCAGCAGTTATAACCGACAGGGTGGAAACACCATATATTTT.

This rearrangement joins TRBV6-6 to TRBJ1-2, with TRBD1 matching over 8 bases. With V trimmed by 6 bases and J by 5 bases, 8 bases remained unmatched. In germline, CDR1 is MNHNY, CDR2 SVGAGI (reference sequence). The CDR3 is 14 residues long. CDR3 residues: CASRTRTGRYGYTF. CDR3 sequence (DNA): TGTGCCAGCAGAACCCGGACAGGGAGGTATGGCTACACCTTC.

This sequence joins TRBV7-3 and TRBJ2-1, with TRBD2 as a possible D gene (6 bases). V lost 5 bases and J 3 bases, leaving 26 bases between the germline ends. The CDR3 sequence is 19 residues long. Germline V gene lookup returns CDR1 SGHTA and CDR2 FQGTGA. CDR3 coding DNA: TGTGCCAGCAGCCTCCTCGGGGGTGGCGAGAGAGTTCTCTACAATGAGCAGTTCTTC. Its protein is CASSLLGGGERVLYNEQFF.

This clonotype was seen a handful of times. The rearrangement links TRBV28 to TRBJ2-3; 14 bases align to TRBD2. This CDR3 comprises 18 residues. The V and J ends lost 5 bases and 2 bases, in that order; junction bases with no gene match: 9. Germline assignment: CDR1 MDHEN and CDR2 SYDVKM. This CDR3 reads CASSLRLAGGPDTDTQYF. In DNA form, the CDR3 reads TGTGCCAGCAGTCTCCGACTAGCGGGAGGGCCTGACACAGATACGCAGTATTTT.

The table lists this clonotype with many counts. Compared with germline, one end of the junction differs, possibly owing to a read error. Here the CDR3 reads CSARGGSSRQTLYYNEQFF. As DNA, the CDR3 is TGCAGTGCCAGAGGGGGATCTAGCCGCCAGACACTTTACTACAATGAGCAGTTCTTC. V is TRBV20-1 and J is TRBJ2-1, with D possibly matching TRBD1 (6 bases). The CDR3 length is 19 residues. Germline CDR1 is DFQATT and CDR2 is SNEGSKA (reference sequence).

This clonotype was detected many times. The chain combines TRBV3-1 with TRBJ2-2; 10 bases map to TRBD2. Germline CDR1 LGHDT, CDR2 YNNKEL (reference sequence). The CDR3 consists of 17 residues. V trimming: 2 bases; J trimming: 2 bases; junction bases outside the gene matches: 5. The CDR3 nucleotides read TGTGCCAGCAGCCAAAACTTAGCGGGAGGAAACACCGGGGAGCTGTTTTTT. Its translation: CASSQNLAGGNTGELFF.

This clonotype appeared many times. The chain recombines TRBV20-1 with TRBJ1-5, with 7 bases matching TRBD1. The CDR3 runs to 16 residues. V shed 1 base and J 3 bases; nucleotides not matched to a gene: 9. Germline values: CDR1 DFQATT, CDR2 SNEGSKA (reference sequence). Written as DNA, the CDR3 is TGCAGTGCTAGAGTCTGGCGAGGACAGGTCAATCAGCCCCAGCATTTT. It specifies CSARVWRGQVNQPQHF.

This clonotype was seen at least ten times. The chain combines TRBV5-4 with TRBJ2-3; 7 bases line up with TRBD1. The CDR3 totals 15 residues. Germline assignment: CDR1 SGHNT and CDR2 YYREEE (reference sequence). V dropped 5 bases and J dropped 2; count of bases not matched to a gene: 8. CDR3 region: CASSPTGVSTDTQYF. Written as DNA, the CDR3 is TGTGCCAGCAGTCCAACAGGGGTGTCCACAGATACGCAGTATTTT.

The J gene is TRBJ2-1, the V gene TRBV27; the match to TRBD2 covers 10 bases. CDR1 and CDR2 from the germline V gene are MNHEY and SMNVEV (reference sequence). There are 18 residues in the CDR3. Trimming removed 5 bases from V and 8 bases from J; junction bases left unmatched: 18. The CDR3 sequence: CASSRQGRLAGGPHEQFF. DNA for the CDR3: TGTGCCAGCAGTCGGCAGGGGAGATTAGCGGGAGGACCCCATGAGCAGTTCTTC.

This clonotype showed up many times. This chain connects TRBV10-3 to TRBJ2-7, with 7 bases matching TRBD1. Germline CDR1 is ENHRY and CDR2 is SYGVKD. The J segment lost 0 bases and the V segment lost 6 bases, leaving 11 bases of the junction unmatched. The CDR3 runs to 16 residues. The CDR3 spells CAIRKTGAKSSYEQYF. As DNA, the CDR3 is TGTGCCATCAGGAAAACAGGGGCCAAGAGCTCCTACGAGCAGTACTTC.

The chain employs TRBV10-1 and TRBJ2-7; possible D gene TRBD1, 6 bases. This CDR3 has 13 amino acids. V was pared by 3 bases and J by 4 bases, with 10 bases between. From germline, CDR1 is WNHNN and CDR2 SYGVQD (reference sequence). The CDR3 bases are TGCGCCAGCAGTGAAGGGACACAATACGAGCAGTACTTC. Translating gives CASSEGTQYEQYF.

The chain recombines TRBV18 with TRBJ2-6, with a possible D match to TRBD2 (5 bases). CDR3 length: 14 amino acids. Germline lookup yields CDR1 KGHSH and CDR2 LQKENI. V was clipped by 4 bases and J by 4 bases, with 8 bases between them. This CDR3 reads CASSRGPGANVLTF. The CDR3 DNA is TGTGCCAGCTCACGAGGGCCCGGGGCCAACGTCCTGACTTTC.

The chain has TRBV12-3 or TRBV12-4 and TRBJ2-7, with 7 bases matching TRBD1. With V trimmed by 6 bases and J by 5 bases, 7 bases remained unmatched. The CDR3 contains 13 residues. The CDR3 sequence is CASRSNRGDEQYF. DNA of the CDR3: TGTGCCAGCAGGTCGAACAGGGGAGACGAGCAGTACTTC.

This clonotype is medium-sized within its sample. The V and J genes are TRBV29-1 and TRBJ1-2, with D perhaps matching TRBD1 (6 bases). The CDR3 length is 17 residues. The germline gives CDR1 SQVTM, CDR2 ANQGSEA. The ends were cut back, 0 bases at V and 0 bases at J, with 17 bases in the middle. The CDR3 nucleotides read TGCAGCGTTGAAGATGAAACCTTACAGGGAGCTAACTATGGCTACACCTTC. Residues: CSVEDETLQGANYGYTF.

This clonotype came up many times. The chain combines TRBV20-1 with TRBJ2-7, with no clear D. V lost 1 base to trimming and J lost 0 bases, with 7 bases between them. The CDR3 sequence is 13 residues long. Germline values: CDR1 DFQATT, CDR2 SNEGSKA (reference sequence). Written as DNA, the CDR3 is TGCAGTGCTAGAGTGGCCAGCTCCTACGAGCAGTACTTC. It yields the protein CSARVASSYEQYF.

The table lists this clonotype with many counts. The J gene is TRBJ2-3, the V gene TRBV15; no definite D call. The CDR3 contains 12 residues. Germline loops: CDR1 LNHNV, CDR2 YYDKDF (reference sequence). The germline V and J ends were trimmed by 0 bases and 3 bases, with 1 base remaining between them. CDR3 bases: TGTGCCACCAGCAGAGATACAGATACGCAGTATTTT. Protein: CATSRDTDTQYF.